A selection of T cell receptor beta chains follows, all from one sample in a study of graft-versus-host responses after intestinal transplantation. Measured with immunoSEQ multiplex PCR; TCRdb has only the in-frame clones, and not every one. The table shows about 98,000 clones, with roughly 83% occurring only once. This material consisted of PBMCs, taken 255 days after intestinal transplant. All receptors derive from a human patient who received an intestinal transplant, so some T cells may come from the graft donor. CDR3s include the opening cysteine and the closing phenylalanine or tryptophan. Each record gives: clone size, J gene, V gene, D gene, CDR3 DNA, CDR3 protein. D genes are given only for firm matches. The listing skips clone size in some rows; elsewhere it reads once, few, many or a size class.

>NA|TRBJ1-2|TRBV25-1|NA
TGTGCCAGCAGTAAAGGGGCGGGCGGCTACACCTTC
CASSKGAGGYTF
>few|TRBJ2-1|TRBV9|TRBD1
TGTGCCAGCAGCGTAGGGCAGGGGGCAGTGGATGAGCAGTTCTTC
CASSVGQGAVDEQFF
>NA|TRBJ2-5|TRBV9|NA
TGTGCCAGCAGCGTAGGGCAGCCCCAAGAGACCCAGTACTTC
CASSVGQPQETQYF
>few|TRBJ2-3|TRBV4-2|TRBD2
TGTGCCAGCAGCCCTGGGACTAGCGGAGACACAGATACGCAGTATTTT
CASSPGTSGDTDTQYF
>NA|TRBJ2-2|TRBV5-1|NA
TGCGCCAGCAGCCTGTACAGGGTGAGCACCGGGGAGCTGTTTTTT
CASSLYRVSTGELFF
>NA|TRBJ2-1|TRBV29-1|NA
TGCAGCGTAAGAGGGGGGGGGCTCGATGAGCAGTTCTTC
CSVRGGGLDEQFF
>NA|TRBJ2-7|TRBV6-1|NA
TGTGCCAGTCACAGGTCCCCGCTCTACGAGCAGTACTTC
CASHRSPLYEQYF
>few|TRBJ1-2|TRBV10-1|NA
TGCGCCAGCAGTGAGGCAGGCCTTGGCTATGGCTACACCTTC
CASSEAGLGYGYTF
>NA|TRBJ2-5|TRBV2|NA
TGTGCCAGCAGTGGCTCCGAGGGAGAGACCCAGTACTTC
CASSGSEGETQYF
>NA|TRBJ2-3|TRBV4-2|TRBD2
TGTGCCAGCAGCCACGAGGGGACTAGCGGGGGGGCCCCAGATACGCAGTATTTT
CASSHEGTSGGAPDTQYF
>NA|TRBJ2-7|TRBV10-1|NA
TGCGCCAGCAGTGAGACCGGTAGGGCCGAGCAGTACTTC
CASSETGRAEQYF
>NA|TRBJ1-1|TRBV6-1|NA
TGTGCCAGCAGTGAAGCAGCGGGGCCGGGCACTGAAGCTTTCTTT
CASSEAAGPGTEAFF
>NA|TRBJ2-2|TRBV5-1|TRBD2
TGCGCCAGCACCGGGACTAGCGGGGGGCCGGGGACCGGGGAGCTGTTTTTT
CASTGTSGGPGTGELFF
>NA|TRBJ1-2|TRBV7-3|NA
TGTGCCAGCAGCTCACCCCTGCTGGGTTACTATGGCTACACCTTC
CASSSPLLGYYGYTF
>few|TRBJ1-2|TRBV28|TRBD1
TGTGCCAGCAGTTATGTGGGGGACAGGGCTGGCTACACCTTC
CASSYVGDRAGYTF
>NA|TRBJ1-1|TRBV7-9|TRBD1
TGTGCCAGCAGCTACGTCTCAGGGGGCATCACTGAAGCTTTCTTT
CASSYVSGGITEAFF
>NA|TRBJ2-1|TRBV27|TRBD1
TGTGCCAGCTCCTTTTACAGGGGGTTTGGGAATGAGCAGTTCTTC
CASSFYRGFGNEQFF
>NA|TRBJ1-5|TRBV19|TRBD1
TGTGCCAGTGGACAGGATACAGGGAACAATCAGCCCCAGCATTTT
CASGQDTGNNQPQHF
>NA|TRBJ2-7|TRBV7-2|NA
TGTGCCAGCAGCTTCTTCGTTCGCGAGCAGTACTTC
CASSFFVREQYF
>NA|TRBJ1-2|TRBV5-1|NA
TGCGCCAGCAGCTTGGGACAATTTTATGGCTACACCTTC
CASSLGQFYGYTF
>NA|TRBJ1-1|TRBV28|TRBD1
TGTGCCAGCAGTTCGTGGGACAGGGGATATGAAGCTTTCTTT
CASSSWDRGYEAFF
>NA|TRBJ2-5|TRBV7-2|TRBD2
TGTGCCAGCAGCTTAATGACGGCTAGCGGGTACCAAGAGACCCAGTACTTC
CASSLMTASGYQETQYF
>NA|TRBJ2-3|TRBV5-4|TRBD2
TGTGCCAGCAGCTCCCGGACTAGCGGCACAGATACGCAGTATTTT
CASSSRTSGTDTQYF
>few|TRBJ2-7|TRBV10-3|TRBD2
TGTGCCATCAGTGTGGGACTAGCGGGATCCTACGAGCAGTACTTC
CAISVGLAGSYEQYF
>NA|TRBJ1-1|TRBV5-4|NA
TGTGCCAGCAGCTTACAGGGCCGAATGAACACTGAAGCTTTCTTT
CASSLQGRMNTEAFF
>NA|TRBJ1-1|TRBV7-3|NA
TGTGCCAGCAGCTTAACAGGAGATAACACTGAAGCTTTCTTT
CASSLTGDNTEAFF
>NA|TRBJ1-1|TRBV19|NA
TGTGCCAGTAGTATAATCGGAACAGGGCCCAATGAAGCTTTCTTT
CASSIIGTGPNEAFF
>NA|TRBJ2-3|TRBV6-5|TRBD2
TGTGCCAGCAGTTACTCGCCTAGCGGTAGCACAGATACGCAGTATTTT
CASSYSPSGSTDTQYF
>NA|TRBJ1-1|TRBV19|NA
TGTGCCAGTAGTGCGGGAAACACTGAAGCTTTCTTT
CASSAGNTEAFF